These T cell receptor beta chains were read from a single sample in a study of T-cell memory formation after mild COVID-19. TCRdb re-called the 5' RACE reads through MiXCR, storing one row per CDR3 protein. The table lists roughly 200,000 distinct CDR3 sequences, roughly 17% of them singletons, with approximately 2.1% in the top ten. Sequencing was done on a sample of PBMCs or a T cell subset sorted from them (not recorded which). All receptors derive from an adult woman who had mild COVID-19 (a few samples of this study predate the infection). Cell type and time point are not known. CDR3s include the opening cysteine and the closing phenylalanine or tryptophan. The D gene is left open where the match is weak. The size field is filled for only some rows; it gives once, few, many or a size class.

TRBV27	few	TRBJ1-2	.	CASRSGGYGYTF	TGTGCCAGCAGAAGTGGGGGCTATGGCTACACCTTC
TRBV5-1	few	TRBJ2-7	.	CASSLGWQGAYEQYF	TGCGCCAGCAGCTTGGGTTGGCAGGGAGCCTACGAGCAGTACTTC
TRBV6-1	.	TRBJ2-7	TRBD1	CASSGRQGTSYEQYF	TGTGCCAGCAGTGGCCGACAGGGAACCTCCTACGAGCAGTACTTC
TRBV3-1	few	TRBJ2-3	.	CASSQLGIRATDTQYF	TGTGCCAGCAGCCAACTGGGGATTCGGGCGACAGATACGCAGTATTTT
TRBV15	few	TRBJ2-7	.	CATSRAPPYEQYF	TGTGCCACCAGCAGAGCCCCCCCCTACGAGCAGTACTTC
TRBV7-2	.	TRBJ2-5	TRBD2	CASSPLAGGYETQYF	TGTGCCAGCAGCCCTCTAGCGGGAGGGTACGAGACCCAGTACTTC
TRBV7-2	.	TRBJ2-3	.	CASNYDTFTDTQYF	TGTGCCAGTAACTATGACACGTTCACAGATACGCAGTATTTT
TRBV19	few	TRBJ2-2	.	CASSIRQDELFF	TGTGCCAGTAGTATTCGGCAGGATGAGCTGTTTTTT
TRBV12-3/TRBV12-4	.	TRBJ2-7	.	CASSRTPTYYEQYF	TGTGCCAGCAGCCGGACACCCACTTACTACGAGCAGTACTTC
TRBV4-3	few	TRBJ2-4	.	CASSQERLLAKNIQYF	TGCGCCAGCAGCCAAGAGAGGCTACTAGCCAAAAACATTCAGTACTTC
TRBV2	.	TRBJ1-5	.	CASTVGTEDQPQHF	TGTGCCAGCACCGTGGGGACGGAGGATCAGCCCCAGCATTTT
TRBV2	.	TRBJ2-7	.	CASSGAQGLPYEQYF	TGTGCCAGCAGTGGAGCACAGGGTCTCCCCTACGAGCAGTACTTC
TRBV7-9	few	TRBJ2-3	.	CASSPTSGQGYTQYF	TGTGCCAGCAGCCCCACTAGCGGACAGGGATATACGCAGTATTTT
TRBV20-1	.	TRBJ1-1	.	CSATRFLVTEAFF	TGCAGTGCCACACGGTTTCTGGTCACTGAAGCTTTCTTT
TRBV6-5	.	TRBJ2-7	TRBD1	CASRRTGRHEQYF	TGTGCCAGCAGGAGGACAGGGCGCCACGAGCAGTACTTC
TRBV6-5	.	TRBJ1-5	.	CASSYAGQPQHF	TGTGCCAGCAGTTACGCTGGGCAGCCCCAGCATTTT
TRBV6-2/TRBV6-3	.	TRBJ2-7	.	CASSQGSRGYEQYF	TGTGCCAGCAGCCAGGGGTCTCGGGGGTACGAGCAGTACTTC
TRBV3-1	.	TRBJ2-3	TRBD2	CASSHTGLAGPRQYF	TGTGCCAGCAGCCACACGGGACTAGCGGGACCCAGGCAGTATTTT
TRBV5-1	few	TRBJ2-7	.	CASSQYKQSSSSYEQYF	TGCGCCAGCAGCCAGTACAAACAGTCCTCCAGCTCCTACGAGCAGTACTTC
TRBV6-1	few	TRBJ1-6	.	CASSEVGSNSPLHF	TGTGCCAGCAGTGAAGTGGGGAGTAATTCACCCCTCCACTTT
TRBV27	many	TRBJ1-6	.	CASSPWSSYNSPLHF	TGTGCCAGCAGCCCCTGGAGCTCCTATAATTCACCCCTCCACTTT
TRBV5-1	.	TRBJ2-3	.	CASSHAVGASTDTQYF	TGCGCCAGCAGCCATGCCGTAGGGGCAAGCACAGATACGCAGTATTTT
TRBV13	many	TRBJ1-2	TRBD1	CASSLSGGYGYTF	TGTGCCAGCAGCTTATCAGGGGGCTATGGCTACACCTTC
TRBV5-1	many	TRBJ2-1	TRBD1	CASSLIQGRDEQFF	TGCGCCAGCAGCTTGATACAGGGGAGAGATGAGCAGTTCTTC
TRBV6-2/TRBV6-3	.	TRBJ2-2	.	CASNQRTTGELFF	TGTGCCAGCAACCAGAGGACCACCGGGGAGCTGTTTTTT
TRBV29-1	many	TRBJ2-3	TRBD2	CSVNRRLASDTQYF	TGCAGCGTCAATCGGAGACTAGCATCCGATACGCAGTATTTT
TRBV6-5	.	TRBJ2-1	TRBD1	CASQGTGVSNEQFF	TGTGCCAGCCAGGGGACAGGGGTCTCCAATGAGCAGTTCTTC
TRBV20-1	.	TRBJ2-1	TRBD2	CSAPRAGYNEQFF	TGCAGTGCCCCCAGAGCGGGGTACAATGAGCAGTTCTTC
TRBV30	many	TRBJ1-5	.	CAWSAKGNQPQHF	TGTGCCTGGAGTGCGAAAGGGAATCAGCCCCAGCATTTT
TRBV7-9	.	TRBJ1-4	TRBD1	CASSPLRLKDRAHNEKLFF	TGTGCCAGCAGCCCTCTTCGATTGAAGGACAGGGCCCATAATGAAAAACTGTTTTTT
TRBV20-1	.	TRBJ1-1	.	CSARRAGNTEAFF	TGCAGTGCTAGAAGGGCCGGGAACACTGAAGCTTTCTTT
TRBV6-2/TRBV6-3	.	TRBJ1-5	TRBD1	CASSPTGGDSQPQHF	TGTGCCAGCAGCCCGACAGGGGGGGACAGTCAGCCCCAGCATTTT
TRBV7-3	.	TRBJ1-1	.	CASSLGIFTEAFF	TGTGCCAGCAGCTTGGGCATTTTCACTGAAGCTTTCTTT
TRBV5-1	few	TRBJ2-4	TRBD1	CASSAGTGNNIQYF	TGCGCCAGCAGCGCCGGGACAGGGAACAACATTCAGTACTTC
TRBV5-1	.	TRBJ2-5	TRBD2	CASSLVGGSAETQYF	TGCGCCAGCAGCTTGGTCGGCGGGAGCGCAGAGACCCAGTACTTC
TRBV29-1	.	TRBJ2-3	.	CSASLWTEGDTQYF	TGCAGCGCCAGTCTTTGGACGGAGGGAGATACGCAGTATTTT
TRBV5-1	few	TRBJ2-3	TRBD2	CASSLPYSGGKSTDTQYF	TGCGCCAGCAGCTTGCCGTATAGCGGGGGGAAAAGCACAGATACGCAGTATTTT
TRBV20-1	.	TRBJ1-1	.	CSAPGHSTEAFF	TGCAGTGCGCCGGGACACAGCACTGAAGCTTTCTTT
TRBV5-1	few	TRBJ1-3	.	CASSLSAGYSGNTIYF	TGCGCCAGCAGCCTTTCCGCGGGATACTCTGGAAACACCATATATTTT
TRBV5-1	few	TRBJ2-1	TRBD2	CASSRLTAGVDEQFF	TGCGCCAGCAGCCGCCTCACAGCGGGAGTGGATGAGCAGTTCTTC
TRBV5-1	.	TRBJ2-5	.	CASSFSEETQYF	TGCGCCAGCAGCTTTTCGGAAGAGACCCAGTACTTC